These 18 T cell receptor beta chains share one sample of origin, sequenced in a study of cytomegalovirus exposure and HLA in healthy donors. 13 Jbeta primers and 60 Vbeta primers were used for the PCR. Repertoires were generated with immunoSEQ multiplex PCR, while TCRdb's copy carries only in-frame clones and drops some. Of about 120,000 clones listed, over 15% are singletons. Sequencing was carried out using PBMCs. These receptors came from a woman aged 18-30 years in good health and CMV-seronegative.

This clone has a handful of counts. This chain uses TRBV6-6 with TRBJ2-7, with 7 nucleotides matching TRBD2. CDR1 and CDR2 (germline): MNHNY, SVGAGI (reference sequence). The CDR3 sequence is 15 residues long. Trimming removed 2 bases from V and 2 bases from J; junction bases left unmatched: 6. CDR3 loop: CASSYPVAGAYEQYF. The CDR3 bases are TGTGCCAGCAGTTACCCCGTTGCGGGAGCCTACGAGCAGTACTTC.

This clone was seen only a few times. This CDR3 is CASRLQGNNEKLFF. The CDR3 coding sequence is TGTGCCAGCAGGTTACAGGGAAATAATGAAAAACTGTTTTTT. This chain uses TRBV28 with TRBJ1-4, with D possibly being TRBD1 (6 bases). Trimming stripped 6 bases from V and 4 bases from J, with 12 bases between. The CDR3 runs 14 residues. The germline V gene has CDR1 MDHEN and CDR2 SYDVKM.

This clone was counted once. This chain uses TRBV7-2 with TRBJ2-5; the match to TRBD2 covers 7 bases. The CDR3 runs to 15 residues. Germline CDR1 is SGHTA and CDR2 is FQGNSA. With 1 base clipped from V and 0 bases from J, the junction kept 2 bases outside the gene matches. DNA for the CDR3: TGTGCCAGCAGCTTAGGGGACTACAACCAAGAGACCCAGTACTTC. Protein sequence: CASSLGDYNQETQYF.

This clone turned up a few times. The rearrangement joins TRBV7-2 to TRBJ2-5; maybe TRBD2 (5 bases). The V end lost 4 bases, the J end lost 1 base, and 13 bases lay between the germline ends. The CDR3 consists of 15 residues. Germline CDR1 SGHTA, CDR2 FQGNSA. The CDR3 bases are TGTGCCAGCAGCTGGAGCGGACTGTTCCAAGAGACCCAGTACTTC. Translated, it gives CASSWSGLFQETQYF.

This clone appeared a few times. This chain connects TRBV6-6 to TRBJ1-4, with a tentative D call TRBD1 (5 bases). CDR1 is MNHNY, CDR2 SVGAGI, per germline (reference sequence). Deletions cut 2 bases from V and 8 bases from J, with 15 bases between. The CDR3 has 15 residues. CDR3 sequence (DNA): TGTGCCAGCAGTTACGGGGCAGGGTCAGGAGAAAAACTGTTTTTT. Amino acids: CASSYGAGSGEKLFF.

This clone was found a few times. The gene calls are TRBV7-9 and TRBJ2-7, with 11 bases identical to TRBD1. Germline loops: CDR1 SEHNR, CDR2 FQNEAQ (reference sequence). CDR3 length equals 16 residues. J was trimmed by 3 bases and V by 4 bases; bases with no gene match: 8. Written as DNA, the CDR3 is TGTGCCAGCAGCTGGGACCGGGACAGGGGGATCTACGAGCAGTACTTC. Translated: CASSWDRDRGIYEQYF.

This chain uses TRBV5-1 with TRBJ1-6; 9 nucleotides line up with TRBD1. V gave up 1 base and J gave up 5 bases; unmatched junction bases: 4. The CDR3 covers 16 residues. In germline, CDR1 is SGHRS, CDR2 YFSETQ. Here the CDR3 DNA reads TGCGCCAGCAGCTTGCTAGGACAGGGGAATAATTCACCCCTCCACTTT. Protein product: CASSLLGQGNNSPLHF.

The J gene is TRBJ2-2, the V gene TRBV2, with D possibly matching TRBD1 (6 bases). V lost 10 bases, J lost 6 bases, and 12 bases lay in between. The CDR3 has 12 residues. The germline CDR1 and CDR2 sequences are SNHLY and FYNNEI. Here the CDR3 reads CATNRVAGELFF. CDR3 nucleotide sequence: TGTGCCACAAACAGGGTCGCCGGGGAGCTGTTTTTT.

This clone was observed a handful of times. The chain recombines TRBV4-3 with TRBJ2-6; 7 bases agree with TRBD2. The CDR3 covers 16 residues. V lost 0 bases and J lost 2; bases outside the gene matches: 1. Germline V gene data show CDR1 as LGHNA and CDR2 as YSLEER. DNA for the CDR3: TGCGCCAGCAGCCAAGATCGGGGGGCTGGGGCCAACGTCCTGACTTTC. As protein: CASSQDRGAGANVLTF.

This clone was seen a few times. This sequence joins TRBV4-1 and TRBJ2-1, with a weak D call TRBD1 (5 bases). CDR1 and CDR2 from the germline V gene are MGHRA and YSYEKL. Trimming removed 1 base at V and 0 bases at J, with 10 bases between. The length of the CDR3 is 16 residues. CDR3 sequence (DNA): TGCGCCAGCAGCCAAGTGGACATCCTCTCCTACAATGAGCAGTTCTTC. It specifies CASSQVDILSYNEQFF.

This clone was counted a few times. The rearrangement links TRBV2 to TRBJ2-5, with D maybe TRBD2 (6 bases). Trimming took off 7 bases at V and 1 base at J, with 10 bases between the two ends. The length of the CDR3 is 13 residues. CDR1 SNHLY and CDR2 FYNNEI come from the germline V gene. This CDR3 is CASTSDLQETQYF. The CDR3 nucleotides are TGTGCCAGCACTAGCGACCTCCAAGAGACCCAGTACTTC.

The sample holds a few counts of this clone. CDR3 sequence reads: CASSESGTGGRGYTF. Here the CDR3 DNA reads TGCGCCAGCAGTGAGTCTGGGACAGGGGGACGTGGCTACACCTTC. The chain employs TRBV10-2 and TRBJ1-2; 11 bases are a match to TRBD1. Germline V gene sequence: CDR1 WSHSY, CDR2 SAAADI. There are 15 residues in the CDR3. J lost 7 bases, V lost 0 bases, and 4 bases had no gene match.

This clone was recorded a few times. The chain is built from TRBV5-1 and TRBJ2-5, with D possibly being TRBD2 (5 bases). Germline V gives CDR1 SGHRS, CDR2 YFSETQ. The CDR3 runs 15 residues. Deletions cut 0 bases from V and 1 base from J, with 10 bases between. CDR3 protein: CASSLVSGIQETQYF. CDR3 in DNA: TGCGCCAGCAGCTTGGTCTCGGGGATCCAAGAGACCCAGTACTTC.

The chain employs TRBV27 and TRBJ2-7, with 8 bases aligning to TRBD2. The length of the CDR3 is 15 residues. The germline V gene has CDR1 MNHEY and CDR2 SMNVEV (reference sequence). Losses at the gene ends were 5 bases for V and 0 bases for J; bases not matched to a gene: 6. CDR3 sequence reads: CASSRLAGDSYEQYF. CDR3 nucleotides: TGTGCCAGCAGTAGGCTAGCGGGCGACTCCTACGAGCAGTACTTC.

Only a few counts were recorded for this clone. The chain has TRBV6-6 and TRBJ2-1; 7 bases line up with TRBD2. The CDR3 is 15 residues long. The germline V gene encodes CDR1 MNHNY and CDR2 SVGAGI (reference sequence). V was clipped by 4 bases and J by 4 bases; unmatched bases: 7. The CDR3 region is CASSWGRRGYNEQFF. The CDR3 bases are TGTGCCAGCAGTTGGGGGAGGCGGGGGTACAATGAGCAGTTCTTC.

This clone turned up a few times. The V and J genes are TRBV7-2 and TRBJ1-5, with D hard to call. V dropped 0 bases and J dropped 7 bases, with 10 bases sitting between them. The germline CDR1 and CDR2 sequences are SGHTA and FQGNSA. This CDR3 is 14 amino acids long. DNA of the CDR3: TGTGCCAGCAGCTTAGCAGCGGTCGAGCAGCCCCAGCATTTT. Translating gives CASSLAAVEQPQHF.

This clone has a handful of counts. The rearrangement joins TRBV7-2 to TRBJ1-1; the D is unclear. The CDR3 totals 14 residues. Trimming took 3 bases from V and 3 from J, leaving 11 bases between them. The V gene's germline CDR1 is SGHTA and CDR2 FQGNSA. CDR3 loop: CASSLMAGDTEAFF. CDR3 sequence (DNA): TGTGCCAGCAGCTTGATGGCCGGGGACACTGAAGCTTTCTTT.

The V call is TRBV6-1, the J call TRBJ1-5; 8 bases match TRBD1. This CDR3 region has 14 residues. The trim removed 0 bases at V and 9 bases at J, leaving 4 bases unmatched. Germline V lookup: CDR1 MNHNS, CDR2 SASEGT. The CDR3 protein is CASSEAWDRPPQHF. In DNA, the CDR3 is TGTGCCAGCAGTGAAGCCTGGGACAGGCCGCCCCAGCATTTT.